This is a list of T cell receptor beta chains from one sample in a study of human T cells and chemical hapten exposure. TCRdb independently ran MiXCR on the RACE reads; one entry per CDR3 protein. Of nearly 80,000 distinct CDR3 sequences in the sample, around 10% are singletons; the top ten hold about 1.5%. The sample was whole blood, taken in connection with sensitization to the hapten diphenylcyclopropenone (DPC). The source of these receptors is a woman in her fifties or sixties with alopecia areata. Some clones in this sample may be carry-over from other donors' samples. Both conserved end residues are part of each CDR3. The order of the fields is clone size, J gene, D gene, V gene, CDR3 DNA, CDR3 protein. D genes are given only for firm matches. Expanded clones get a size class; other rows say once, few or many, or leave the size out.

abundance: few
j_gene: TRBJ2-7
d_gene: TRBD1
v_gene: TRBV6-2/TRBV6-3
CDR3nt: TGTGCCAGCAGTTACGACAGGGCCGCCTACGAGCAGTACTTC
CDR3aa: CASSYDRAAYEQYF

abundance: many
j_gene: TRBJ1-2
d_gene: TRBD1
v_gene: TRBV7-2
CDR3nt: TGTGCCAGCAGCCCCGGCAGGGGGCAGGGGGACTACACCTTC
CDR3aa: CASSPGRGQGDYTF

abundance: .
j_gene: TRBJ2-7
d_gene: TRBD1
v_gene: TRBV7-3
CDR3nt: TGTGCCAGCAGTAGAACAGGGGCCGACGAGCAGTACTTC
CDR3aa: CASSRTGADEQYF

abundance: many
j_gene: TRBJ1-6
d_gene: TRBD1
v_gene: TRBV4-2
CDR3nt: TGTGCCAGCAGCCCAGGGGGCGCAGGAGATACGACGGGGATTGCACCCCTCCACTTT
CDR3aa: CASSPGGAGDTTGIAPLHF

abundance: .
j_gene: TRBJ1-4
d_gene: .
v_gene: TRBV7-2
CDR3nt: TGTGCCAGCAGTACAGTCGGGACCACCAGCGGGAAACTGTTTTTT
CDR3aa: CASSTVGTTSGKLFF

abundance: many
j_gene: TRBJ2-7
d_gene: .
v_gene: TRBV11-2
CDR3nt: TGTGCCAGCAGCCCCGCGTGGGGCGAGCAGTACTTC
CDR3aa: CASSPAWGEQYF

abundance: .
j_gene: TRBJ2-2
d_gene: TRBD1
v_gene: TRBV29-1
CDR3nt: TGCAGCGCCCTCCGTCCAGGGGGCACCGGGGAGCTGTTTTTT
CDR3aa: CSALRPGGTGELFF

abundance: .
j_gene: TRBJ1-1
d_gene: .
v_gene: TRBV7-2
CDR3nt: TGTGTCAGCAGCTTAGGGGGTTCTGCTGAAGCTTTCTTT
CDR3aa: CVSSLGGSAEAFF

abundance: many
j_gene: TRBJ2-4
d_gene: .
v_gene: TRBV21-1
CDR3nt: TGTGCCAGCCTAATTCAGTACTTC
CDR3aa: CASLIQYF

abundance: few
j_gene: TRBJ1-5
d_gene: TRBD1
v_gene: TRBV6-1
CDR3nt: TGTGCCAGCAGTGCTGGGACAGGGGTTCAGCCCCAGCATTTT
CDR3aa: CASSAGTGVQPQHF

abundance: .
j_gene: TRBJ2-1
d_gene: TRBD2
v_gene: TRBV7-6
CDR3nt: TGTGCCAGCAGCCCCTCGGGGACTAGCGGGAGTGCTAGAGTCTCATATGAGCAGTTCTTC
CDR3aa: CASSPSGTSGSARVSYEQFF

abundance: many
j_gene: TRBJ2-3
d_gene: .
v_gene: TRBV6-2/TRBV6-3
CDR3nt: TGTGCCAGCAGTTACTTCGGGGATACGCAGTATTTT
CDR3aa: CASSYFGDTQYF

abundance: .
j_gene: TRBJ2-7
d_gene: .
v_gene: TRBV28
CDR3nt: TGTGCCAGCACTTACTCCACCCCCGGGTGGGTATCCGAGCAGTACTTC
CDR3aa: CASTYSTPGWVSEQYF

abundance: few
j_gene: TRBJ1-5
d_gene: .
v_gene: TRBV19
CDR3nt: TGTGCCAGTAGTATAGATCCTTGGGCAGTCGTCAATCAGCCCCAGCATTTT
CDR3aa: CASSIDPWAVVNQPQHF

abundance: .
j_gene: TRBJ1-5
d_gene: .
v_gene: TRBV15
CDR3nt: TGTGTCACCAGCAGGGAACCGGGGTTCCCCAATCAGCCCCAGCATTTT
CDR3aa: CVTSREPGFPNQPQHF

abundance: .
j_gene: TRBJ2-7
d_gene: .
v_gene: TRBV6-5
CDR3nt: TGTGCCAGCAGTGGAAGTACGGCCTACGAGCAGTACTTC
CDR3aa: CASSGSTAYEQYF

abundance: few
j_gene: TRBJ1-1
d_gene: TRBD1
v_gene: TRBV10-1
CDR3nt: TGCGCCAGCAGTGGACAGGGTTGGACTGAAGCTTTCTTT
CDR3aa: CASSGQGWTEAFF

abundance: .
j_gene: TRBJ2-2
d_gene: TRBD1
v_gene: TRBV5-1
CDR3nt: TGCGCCAGCAGCTTCCGACAGGGCGCAGCCGGGGAGCTGTTTTTT
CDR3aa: CASSFRQGAAGELFF

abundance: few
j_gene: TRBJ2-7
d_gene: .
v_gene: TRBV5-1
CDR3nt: TGCGCCAGCAGCTTGGTTGCAGGGTCCTACGAGCAGTACTTC
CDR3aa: CASSLVAGSYEQYF

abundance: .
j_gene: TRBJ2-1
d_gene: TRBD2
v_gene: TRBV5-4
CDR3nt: TGTGCCAGCAGCTGGACTAGCGGCGCCGAGCAGTTCTTC
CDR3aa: CASSWTSGAEQFF

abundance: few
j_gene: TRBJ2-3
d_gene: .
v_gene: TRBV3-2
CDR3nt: TGTGCCAGCAGCCAAGAACCAGTGAGAGATACGCAGTATTTT
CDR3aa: CASSQEPVRDTQYF

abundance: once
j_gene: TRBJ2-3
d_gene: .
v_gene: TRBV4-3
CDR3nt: TGCGCCAGCAGCACACAGGGCAATACGCAGTATTTT
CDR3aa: CASSTQGNTQYF

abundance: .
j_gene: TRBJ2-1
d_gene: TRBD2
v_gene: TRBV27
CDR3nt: TGTGCCAGCAGTATTGACCCGGGACTAGCGGGACTTTATGAGCAGTTCTTC
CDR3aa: CASSIDPGLAGLYEQFF

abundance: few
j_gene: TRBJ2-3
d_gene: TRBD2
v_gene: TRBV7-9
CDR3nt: TGTGCCAGCAGCGCCAGACTAGCGGGAGGGCTGGCAGATACGCAGTATTTT
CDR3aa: CASSARLAGGLADTQYF

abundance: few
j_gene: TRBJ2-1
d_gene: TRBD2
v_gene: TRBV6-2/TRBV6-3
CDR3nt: TGTGCCAGCAGCCGTCTAGCGGTCCCTAACAATGAGCAGTTCTTC
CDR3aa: CASSRLAVPNNEQFF

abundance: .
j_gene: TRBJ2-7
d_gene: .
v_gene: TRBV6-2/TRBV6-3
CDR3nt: TGTGCCAGCAGAGTGGGCCACGAGCAGTACTTC
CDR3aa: CASRVGHEQYF

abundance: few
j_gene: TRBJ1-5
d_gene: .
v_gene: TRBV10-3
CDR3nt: TGTGCCATCGGCGGGGACCGTAGCAATCAGCCCCAGCATTTT
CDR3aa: CAIGGDRSNQPQHF